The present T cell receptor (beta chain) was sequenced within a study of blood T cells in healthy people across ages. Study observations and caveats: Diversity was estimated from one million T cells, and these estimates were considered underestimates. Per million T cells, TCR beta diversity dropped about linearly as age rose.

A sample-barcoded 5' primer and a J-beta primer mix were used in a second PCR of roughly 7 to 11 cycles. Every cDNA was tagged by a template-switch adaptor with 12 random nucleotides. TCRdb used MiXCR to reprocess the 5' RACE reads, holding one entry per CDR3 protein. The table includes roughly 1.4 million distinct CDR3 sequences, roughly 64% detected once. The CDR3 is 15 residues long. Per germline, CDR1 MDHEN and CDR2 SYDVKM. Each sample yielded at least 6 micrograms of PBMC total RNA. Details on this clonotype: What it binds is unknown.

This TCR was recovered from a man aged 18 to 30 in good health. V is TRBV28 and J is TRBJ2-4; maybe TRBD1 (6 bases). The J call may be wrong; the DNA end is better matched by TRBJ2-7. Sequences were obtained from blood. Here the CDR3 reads CASKPARQGPNEQYF. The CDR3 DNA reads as TGTGCCAGCAAACCTGCACGCCAGGGGCCCAACGAGCAGTACTTC.